The next 7 T cell receptor beta chains were all read from a single sample in a study of T cells after posttransplantation cyclophosphamide (dated by TCRdb to about 2016). The library relied on the immunoSEQ multiplex PCR assay. Sourced from immuneACCESS, this table was stored by TCRdb with only in-frame sequences that have V and J called. A share of the clones is absent; for the studies checked, an unresolved V gene accounts for under half, and the remainder has no known explanation. The sample comprises 40,000 to 45,000 clones, and every one was counted more than once. The ten largest clones represent about 2.5% of the sample. Sequences were obtained from PBMCs. These TCRs come from a man in his forties or fifties in good health, CMV-negative, and a related stem cell transplant donor.

CDR3 sequence reads: CASSPPGLAQETQYF. For the CDR3, the DNA is TGTGCCAGCAGTCCACCGGGACTGGCCCAAGAGACCCAGTACTTC. The chain uses TRBV27 and TRBJ2-5; maybe TRBD2 (6 bases). From germline, CDR1 is MNHEY and CDR2 SMNVEV (reference sequence). The CDR3 runs to 15 residues. V lost 5 bases and J 1 base, leaving 14 bases between the germline ends.

This clone was picked up many times. The rearrangement links TRBV2 to TRBJ2-5; D unclear. The CDR3 covers 12 residues. The V end was cut by 4 bases, the J end by 2 bases, with 5 bases between. CDR1 is SNHLY and CDR2 is FYNNEI in the germline V gene. Here the CDR3 reads CASSVEQETQYF. The CDR3 region has the DNA TGTGCCAGCAGTGTAGAACAAGAGACCCAGTACTTC.

This clone was picked up many times. The gene calls are TRBV2 and TRBJ1-1; D is uncertain. Germline CDR1 is SNHLY and CDR2 is FYNNEI. Trimming cost V 3 bases and J 7 bases, with 9 bases left between them. The CDR3 spans 12 residues. This CDR3 reads CASSDHRIEAFF. CDR3 in DNA: TGTGCCAGCAGTGACCACAGAATTGAAGCTTTCTTT.

This clone was detected many times. The DNA for the CDR3 is TGTGCCAGCAGCAGGGACAGGGGATACGAGCAGTACGTC. Translated, it gives CASSRDRGYEQYV. This chain uses TRBV6-6 with TRBJ2-7; 10 nucleotides agree with TRBD1. V was pared by 6 bases and J by 4 bases, with 3 bases of the junction left unmatched. Germline CDR1 reads MNHNY; CDR2 reads SVGAGI (reference sequence). The CDR3 has 13 residues.

The table lists this clone with many counts. The rearrangement links TRBV7-9 to TRBJ2-3, with D perhaps TRBD2 (6 bases). CDR1 and CDR2 from the germline V gene are SEHNR and FQNEAQ (reference sequence). The CDR3 runs 13 residues. The V end was cut by 7 bases, the J end by 3 bases, with 11 bases between. The CDR3 sequence: CASTRGGTDTQYF. CDR3 nucleotide sequence: TGTGCCAGCACCAGAGGAGGGACAGATACGCAGTATTTT.

This clone showed up many times. The rearrangement joins TRBV4-1 to TRBJ2-3, with 8 nucleotides matching TRBD1. This CDR3 is 15 amino acids long. CDR1 and CDR2 from the germline V gene are MGHRA and YSYEKL. V shed 2 bases, J shed 3 bases, and the junction held 4 bases outside the gene matches. CDR3 residues: CASSQQGAPTDTQYF. The CDR3 DNA reads TGCGCCAGCAGCCAACAGGGGGCGCCGACAGATACGCAGTATTTT.

The chain carries TRBV9 and TRBJ1-1, with TRBD1 matching over 7 bases. This CDR3 spans 14 amino acids. V was clipped by 4 bases and J by 5 bases; unmatched bases: 8. Germline lookup yields CDR1 SGDLS and CDR2 YYNGEE. The CDR3: CASSPRQGQTEAFF. As DNA, the CDR3 is TGTGCCAGCAGCCCACGACAGGGACAAACTGAAGCTTTCTTT. The entire variable domain, with the rest obtained from reference TRBV9 and TRBJ1-1, is as follows: DSGVTQTPKHLITATGQRVTLRCSPRSGDLSVYWYQQSLDQGLQFLIQYYNGEERAKGNILERFSAQQFPDLHSELNLSSLELGDSALYFCASSPRQGQTEAFFGQGTRLTVV.